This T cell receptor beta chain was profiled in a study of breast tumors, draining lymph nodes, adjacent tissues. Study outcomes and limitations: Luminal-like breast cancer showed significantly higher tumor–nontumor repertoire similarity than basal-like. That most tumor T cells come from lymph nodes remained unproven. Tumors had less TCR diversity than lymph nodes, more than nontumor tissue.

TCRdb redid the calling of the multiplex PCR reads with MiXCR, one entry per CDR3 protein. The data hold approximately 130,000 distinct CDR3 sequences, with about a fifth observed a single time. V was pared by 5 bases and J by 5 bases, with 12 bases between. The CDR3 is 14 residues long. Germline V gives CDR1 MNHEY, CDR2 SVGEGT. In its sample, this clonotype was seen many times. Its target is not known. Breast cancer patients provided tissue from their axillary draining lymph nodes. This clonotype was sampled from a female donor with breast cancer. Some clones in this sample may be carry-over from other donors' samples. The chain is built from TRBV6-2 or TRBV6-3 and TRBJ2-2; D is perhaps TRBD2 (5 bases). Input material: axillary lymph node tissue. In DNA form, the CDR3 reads TGTGCCAGCAGTCACCGAACTAGGACCGGGGAGCTGTTTTTT. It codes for CASSHRTRTGELFF.